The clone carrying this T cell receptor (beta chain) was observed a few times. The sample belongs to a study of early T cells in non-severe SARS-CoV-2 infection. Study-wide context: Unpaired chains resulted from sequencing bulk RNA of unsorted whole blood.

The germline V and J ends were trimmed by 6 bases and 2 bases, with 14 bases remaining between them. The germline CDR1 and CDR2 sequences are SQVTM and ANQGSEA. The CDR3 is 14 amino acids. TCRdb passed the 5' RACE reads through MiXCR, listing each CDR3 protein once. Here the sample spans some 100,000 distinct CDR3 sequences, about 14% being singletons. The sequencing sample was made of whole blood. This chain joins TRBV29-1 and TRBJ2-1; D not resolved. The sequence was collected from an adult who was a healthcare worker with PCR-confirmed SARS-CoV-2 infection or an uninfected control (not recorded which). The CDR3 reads CSVGFKAAYNEQFF. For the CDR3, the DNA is TGCAGCGTGGGGTTCAAGGCCGCCTACAATGAGCAGTTCTTC.